The 3 T cell receptor beta chains reported below all come from one sample, sequenced in a study of CD8 T cells in ankylosing spondylitis. Each CDR3 protein gets one entry after TCRdb re-called the 5' RACE reads with MiXCR. The sample consists of 85,000 to 100,000 distinct CDR3 sequences, 8.8% of them appearing once. Specimen: blood, either unsorted or a sorted T cell fraction (not recorded which). Receptor source: a male donor with ankylosing spondylitis or in good health (not recorded which).

This clonotype was recorded many times. This sequence joins TRBV4-2 and TRBJ2-2; D possibly corresponds to TRBD1 (5 bases). The CDR3 runs to 15 residues. V was trimmed by 0 bases and J by 3 bases, leaving 8 bases between them. Germline values: CDR1 LGHNA, CDR2 YNFKEQ. The CDR3 loop reads CASSQEEGDTGELFF. CDR3 nucleotides: TGTGCCAGCAGCCAAGAAGAAGGGGACACCGGGGAGCTGTTTTTT.

This clonotype was seen ten or more times. The chain couples TRBV28 to TRBJ1-2; 8 bases agree with TRBD1. J gave up 1 base and V 4 bases, and 8 bases lay outside the gene matches. The length of the CDR3 is 16 residues. Germline values: CDR1 MDHEN, CDR2 SYDVKM. As DNA, the CDR3 is TGTGCCAGCAGTTCGCCGGGACAGGCGTATAACTATGGCTACACCTTC. Encoded protein: CASSSPGQAYNYGYTF.

This clonotype occurred once. CDR3 protein: CASSLVVGEQETQYF. CDR3 sequence (DNA): TGTGCCAGCAGCTTAGTAGTGGGAGAGCAAGAGACCCAGTACTTC. This chain joins TRBV7-2 and TRBJ2-5; possibly TRBD2 for D (5 bases). Germline CDR1 is SGHTA and CDR2 is FQGNSA. V lost 1 base to trimming and J lost 2 bases, with 11 bases between them. The CDR3 consists of 15 residues.